This T cell receptor beta chain is from a study of cytomegalovirus exposure and HLA in healthy donors. Study-level points and caveats: Most likely, a cluster of highly shared sequence variants arose as a sequencing artifact.

The PCR made use of 60 Vbeta and 13 Jbeta primers. The table came from immunoSEQ multiplex PCR; TCRdb's copy has only in-frame clones and leaves some out. The sample includes tens of thousands of clones, roughly 78% seen only once; the top ten take about 4.5%. In regard to this clone: Its antigen is not known.

Germline V gene sequence: CDR1 ENHRY, CDR2 SYGVKD. Trimming took 7 bases from V and 0 from J, leaving 11 bases between them. The CDR3 covers 14 residues. Material for sequencing was PBMCs. The chain uses TRBV10-3 and TRBJ2-3; D not resolved. The origin of this receptor is a woman in her 40s in good health and CMV-seropositive. The CDR3 coding sequence is TGTGCCATCAAAGGAGCGTTTAGCACAGATACGCAGTATTTT. Translating gives CAIKGAFSTDTQYF.